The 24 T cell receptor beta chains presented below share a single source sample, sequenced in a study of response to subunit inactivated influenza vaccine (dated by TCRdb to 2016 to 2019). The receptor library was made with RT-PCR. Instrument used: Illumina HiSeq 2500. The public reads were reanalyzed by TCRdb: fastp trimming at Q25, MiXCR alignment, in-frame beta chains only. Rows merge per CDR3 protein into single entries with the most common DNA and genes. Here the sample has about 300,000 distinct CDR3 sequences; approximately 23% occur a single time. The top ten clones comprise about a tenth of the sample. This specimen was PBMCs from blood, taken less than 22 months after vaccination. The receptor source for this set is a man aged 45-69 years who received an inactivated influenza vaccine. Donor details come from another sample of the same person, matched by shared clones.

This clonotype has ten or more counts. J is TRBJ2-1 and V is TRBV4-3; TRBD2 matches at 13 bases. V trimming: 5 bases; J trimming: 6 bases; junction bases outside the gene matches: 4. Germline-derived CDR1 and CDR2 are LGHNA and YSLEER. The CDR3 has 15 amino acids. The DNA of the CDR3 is TGCGCCAGCAGCTCTACTAGCGGGAGGGGCAATGAGCAGTTCTTC. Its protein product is CASSSTSGRGNEQFF.

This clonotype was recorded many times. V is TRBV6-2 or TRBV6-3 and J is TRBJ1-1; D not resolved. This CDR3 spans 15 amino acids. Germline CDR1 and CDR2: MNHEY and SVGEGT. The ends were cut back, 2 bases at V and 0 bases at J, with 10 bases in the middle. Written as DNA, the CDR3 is TGTGCCAGCAGTTACGTCAATGGGTTGAACACTGAAGCTTTCTTT. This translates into CASSYVNGLNTEAFF.

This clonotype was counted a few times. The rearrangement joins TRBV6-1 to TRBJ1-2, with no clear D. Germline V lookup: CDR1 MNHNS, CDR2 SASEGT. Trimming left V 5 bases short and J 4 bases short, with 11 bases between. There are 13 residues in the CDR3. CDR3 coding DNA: TGTGCCAGCAGTAGCTTCACACTCTATGGCTACACCTTC. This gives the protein CASSSFTLYGYTF.

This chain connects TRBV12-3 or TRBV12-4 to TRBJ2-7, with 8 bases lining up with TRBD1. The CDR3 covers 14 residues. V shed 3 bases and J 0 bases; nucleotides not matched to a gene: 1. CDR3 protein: CASSLDRVSYEQYF. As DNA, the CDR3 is TGTGCCAGCAGTTTGGACAGGGTCTCCTACGAGCAGTACTTC.

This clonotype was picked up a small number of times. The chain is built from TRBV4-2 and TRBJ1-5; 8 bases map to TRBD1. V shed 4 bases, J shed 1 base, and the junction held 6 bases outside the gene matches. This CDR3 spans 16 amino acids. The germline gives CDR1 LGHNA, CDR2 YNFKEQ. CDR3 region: CASSLQGAGSNQPQHF. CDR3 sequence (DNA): TGTGCCAGCAGCCTCCAGGGGGCGGGGAGCAATCAGCCCCAGCATTTT.

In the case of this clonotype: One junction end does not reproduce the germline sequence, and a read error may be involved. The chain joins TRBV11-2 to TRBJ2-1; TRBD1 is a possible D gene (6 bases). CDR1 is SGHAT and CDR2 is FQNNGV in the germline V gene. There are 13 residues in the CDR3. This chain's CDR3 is CASSQGYGSLPVF. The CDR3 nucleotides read TGTGCCAGCAGCCAGGGGTATGGTTCACTACCAGTCTTC.

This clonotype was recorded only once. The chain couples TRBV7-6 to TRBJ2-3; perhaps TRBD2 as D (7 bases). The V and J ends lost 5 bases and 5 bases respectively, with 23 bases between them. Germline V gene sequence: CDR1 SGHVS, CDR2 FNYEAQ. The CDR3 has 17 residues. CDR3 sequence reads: CASSRLGGGEIIDTQYF. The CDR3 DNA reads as TGTGCCAGCAGCCGCTTAGGGGGAGGGGAGATAATAGATACGCAGTATTTT.

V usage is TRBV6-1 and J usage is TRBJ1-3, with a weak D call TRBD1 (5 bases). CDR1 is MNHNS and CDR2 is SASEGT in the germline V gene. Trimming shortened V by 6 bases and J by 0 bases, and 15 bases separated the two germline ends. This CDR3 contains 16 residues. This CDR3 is CASREPGPYSGNTIYF. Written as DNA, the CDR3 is TGTGCCAGCAGGGAGCCGGGACCGTACTCTGGAAACACCATATATTTT.

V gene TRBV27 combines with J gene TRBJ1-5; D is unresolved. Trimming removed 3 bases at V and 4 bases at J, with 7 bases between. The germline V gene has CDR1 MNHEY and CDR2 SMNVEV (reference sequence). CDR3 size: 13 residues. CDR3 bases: TGTGCCAGCAGTTTTGCAGAAAATCAGCCCCAGCATTTT. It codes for CASSFAENQPQHF.

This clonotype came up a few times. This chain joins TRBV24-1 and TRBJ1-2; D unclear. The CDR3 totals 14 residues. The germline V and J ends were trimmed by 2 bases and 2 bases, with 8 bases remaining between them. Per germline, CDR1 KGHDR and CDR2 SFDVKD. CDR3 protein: CATSDSHSNYGYTF. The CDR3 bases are TGTGCCACCAGTGATTCCCATTCGAACTATGGCTACACCTTC.

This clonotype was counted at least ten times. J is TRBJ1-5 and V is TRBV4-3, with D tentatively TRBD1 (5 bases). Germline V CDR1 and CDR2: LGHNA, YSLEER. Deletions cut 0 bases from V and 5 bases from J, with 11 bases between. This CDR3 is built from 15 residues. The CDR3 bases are TGCGCCAGCAGCCAAGATCCGGGGGGGTATCAGCCCCAGCATTTT. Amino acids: CASSQDPGGYQPQHF.

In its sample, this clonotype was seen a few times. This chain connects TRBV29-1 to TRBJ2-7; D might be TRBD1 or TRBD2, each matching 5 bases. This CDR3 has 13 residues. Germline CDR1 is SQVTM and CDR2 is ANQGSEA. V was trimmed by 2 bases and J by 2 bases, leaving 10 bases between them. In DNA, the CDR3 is TGCAGCGTTGAAAAGGGGAGTCCCTACGAGCAGTACTTC. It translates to CSVEKGSPYEQYF.

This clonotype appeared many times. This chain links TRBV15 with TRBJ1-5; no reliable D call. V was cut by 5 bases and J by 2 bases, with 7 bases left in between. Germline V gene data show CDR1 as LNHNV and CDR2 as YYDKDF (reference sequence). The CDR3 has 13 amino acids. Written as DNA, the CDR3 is TGTGCCACCAGCGTGGAGGGCAATCAGCCCCAGCATTTT. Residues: CATSVEGNQPQHF. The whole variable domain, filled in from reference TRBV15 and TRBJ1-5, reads DAMVIQNPRYQVTQFGKPVTLSCSQTLNHNVMYWYQQKSSQAPKLLFHYYDKDFNNEADTPDNFQSRRPNTSFCFLDIRSPGLGDTAMYLCATSVEGNQPQHFGDGTRLSIL.

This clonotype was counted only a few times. This CDR3 reads CASSLRNEKTGGYTF. The CDR3 DNA reads TGTGCCAGCAGTTTAAGGAATGAAAAAACGGGGGGCTACACCTTC. The chain couples TRBV27 to TRBJ1-2; D is unresolved. Germline V gene sequence: CDR1 MNHEY, CDR2 SMNVEV (reference sequence). V lost 2 bases and J lost 8, with 18 bases in between. The CDR3 has 15 residues.

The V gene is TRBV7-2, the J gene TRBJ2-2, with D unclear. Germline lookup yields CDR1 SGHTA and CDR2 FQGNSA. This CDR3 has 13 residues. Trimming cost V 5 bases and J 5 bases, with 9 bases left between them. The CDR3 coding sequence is TGTGCCAGCAGCCTACCGACGACCGGGGAGCTGTTTTTT. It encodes CASSLPTTGELFF.

The CDR3 region is CASSNREDTEAFF. The CDR3, as DNA: TGTGCCAGCTCAAACAGGGAGGACACTGAAGCTTTCTTT. The chain combines TRBV12-3 or TRBV12-4 with TRBJ1-1; weak D call: TRBD1 (6 bases). CDR3 length: 13 amino acids. Deletions cut 8 bases from V and 3 bases from J, with 13 bases between.

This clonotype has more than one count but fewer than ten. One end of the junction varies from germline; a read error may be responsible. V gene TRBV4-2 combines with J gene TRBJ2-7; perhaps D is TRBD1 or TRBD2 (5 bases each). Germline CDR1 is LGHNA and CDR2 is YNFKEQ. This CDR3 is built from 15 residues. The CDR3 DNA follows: TGTGCCAGTAGCCAAGAGACAGTTAAGTCGGGAGAGCAGTACTTC. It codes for CASSQETVKSGEQYF.

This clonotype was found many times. DNA for the CDR3: TGTGCCAGCAGCTTAGAGCAGGGGGGCTTGAATCAGCCCCAGCATTTT. It specifies CASSLEQGGLNQPQHF. The chain uses TRBV7-8 and TRBJ1-5; 7 positions match TRBD1. V was clipped by 1 base and J by 4 bases; unmatched bases: 7. Germline V lookup: CDR1 SGHVS, CDR2 FQNEAQ. CDR3 size: 16 residues. The full variable domain, in which reference TRBV7-8 and TRBJ1-5 provide the parts outside the CDR3, is GAGVSQSPRYKVAKRGQDVALRCDPISGHVSLFWYQQALGQGPEFLTYFQNEAQLDKSGLPSDRFFAERPEGSVSTLKIQRTQQEDSAVYLCASSLEQGGLNQPQHFGDGTRLSIL.

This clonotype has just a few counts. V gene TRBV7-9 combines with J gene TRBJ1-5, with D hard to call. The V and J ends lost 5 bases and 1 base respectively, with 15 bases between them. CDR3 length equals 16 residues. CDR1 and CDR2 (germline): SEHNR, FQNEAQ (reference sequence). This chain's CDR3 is CASSPWPSSSNQPQHF. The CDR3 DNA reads TGTGCCAGCAGCCCCTGGCCTAGCAGCAGCAATCAGCCCCAGCATTTT.

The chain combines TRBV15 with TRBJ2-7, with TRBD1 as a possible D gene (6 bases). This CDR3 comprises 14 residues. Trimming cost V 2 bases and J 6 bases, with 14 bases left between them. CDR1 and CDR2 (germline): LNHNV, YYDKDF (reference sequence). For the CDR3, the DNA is TGTGCCACCAGCAGATTCAACAGGGTTGGCGAGCAGTACTTC. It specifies CATSRFNRVGEQYF.

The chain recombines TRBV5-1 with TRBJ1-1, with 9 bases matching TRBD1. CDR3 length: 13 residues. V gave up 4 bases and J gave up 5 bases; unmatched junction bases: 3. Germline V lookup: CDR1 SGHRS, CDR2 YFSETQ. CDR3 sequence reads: CASSPQGATEAFF. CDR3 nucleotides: TGCGCCAGCAGCCCACAGGGGGCTACTGAAGCTTTCTTT.

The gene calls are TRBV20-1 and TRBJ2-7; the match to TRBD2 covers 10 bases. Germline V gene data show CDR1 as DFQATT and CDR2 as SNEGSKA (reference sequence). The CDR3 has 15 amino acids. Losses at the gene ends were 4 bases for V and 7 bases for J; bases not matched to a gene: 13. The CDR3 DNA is TGCAGTGCTATGATTAGCGGGAGGCTGAGGGGGGAGCAGTACTTC. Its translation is CSAMISGRLRGEQYF.

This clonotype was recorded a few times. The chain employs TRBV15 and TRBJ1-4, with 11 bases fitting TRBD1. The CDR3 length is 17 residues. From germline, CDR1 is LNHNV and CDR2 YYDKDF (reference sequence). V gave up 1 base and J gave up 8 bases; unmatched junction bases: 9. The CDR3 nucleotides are TGTGCCACCAGCAGAGGACCAACCGGGACAGGGGGAGAAAAACTGTTTTTT. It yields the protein CATSRGPTGTGGEKLFF.

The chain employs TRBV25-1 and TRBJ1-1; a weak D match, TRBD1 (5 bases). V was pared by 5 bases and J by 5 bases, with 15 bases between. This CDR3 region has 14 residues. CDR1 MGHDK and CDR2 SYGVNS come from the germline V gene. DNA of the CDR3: TGTGCCAGCAGTCCCCAGGGTGGGTGGACTGAAGCTTTCTTT. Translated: CASSPQGGWTEAFF.